Described below is a single T cell receptor (beta chain) sequence and its context. As processed by the authors: Estimated nucleated cell counts came from reference gene primer amplification. Sequencing used immunoSEQ multiplex PCR; TCRdb keeps in-frame clones, though not all of them. The V and J calls and the clone size are those of that table, but D and trimming were determined from the DNA. The profile covers roughly 91,000 clones, with about 83% appearing a single time and just under 2% taken by the ten largest. Between the trimmed V and J ends, which lost 4 bases and 9 bases, there was a span of 10 bases. Germline lookup yields CDR1 SGHNT and CDR2 YYREEE (reference sequence). CDR3 size: 11 residues. The data stem from a study of blood T cell repertoires in COVID-19. Study details: Researchers got acute and convalescent COVID-19 samples from the United States, Italy and Spain. PBMCs, B-cell-depleted T cells, or T cells provided the cDNA or gDNA that made up the material.

The material sequenced was peripheral blood. J is TRBJ1-1 and V is TRBV5-4, with TRBD1 as a possible D gene (5 bases). The sequence was collected from a man aged 70 or older with active or convalescent COVID-19. The chain's CDR3 is CASSDSVQAFF. CDR3 bases: TGTGCCAGCAGCGACAGCGTTCAAGCTTTCTTT.